A single sample gave rise to the 23 T cell receptor beta chains below, sequenced in a study of technical replicates of blood from four donors (dated by TCRdb to between 2016 and 2019). Libraries were made using the immunoSEQ multiplex PCR assay. The source is immuneACCESS, and TCRdb retained only in-frame sequences with V and J called. Part of the clones is not carried over; for the studies checked, unresolved V genes explain less than half of this, and the remainder is unexplained. This sample holds under 80,000 clones; 94% were observed only once. The top ten clonotypes cover about 0.24% of the sample. Sequencing used T cells isolated from PBMCs. These receptor sequences come from a human donor in good health.

The chain links TRBV19 to TRBJ2-1; 9 nucleotides match TRBD2. In germline, CDR1 is LNHDA, CDR2 SQIVND (reference sequence). This CDR3 is built from 15 residues. Unmatched junction bases numbered 4, after V lost 3 bases and J lost 4 bases. The CDR3 DNA reads TGTGCCAGTAGTATGACTAGCGGCGGATACAATGAGCAGTTCTTC. Translating it yields CASSMTSGGYNEQFF.

The chain carries TRBV7-2 and TRBJ1-1, with D unclear. The germline gives CDR1 SGHTA, CDR2 FQGNSA. The CDR3 spans 15 residues. Trimming cost V 1 base and J 2 bases, with 11 bases left between them. The CDR3, as DNA: TGTGCCAGCAGCTTAGGAGGTGTCCTAAACACTGAAGCTTTCTTT. Its protein is CASSLGGVLNTEAFF.

This chain uses TRBV6-4 with TRBJ1-1; D is ambiguous. Germline loops: CDR1 MRHNA, CDR2 SNTAGT. Trimming removed 7 bases from V and 0 bases from J, with 12 bases in between. This CDR3 has 14 residues. This chain's CDR3 is CASKINSLNTEAFF. The CDR3 DNA reads as TGTGCCAGCAAAATAAACAGCTTGAACACTGAAGCTTTCTTT.

This rearrangement joins TRBV28 to TRBJ2-1, with D tentatively TRBD1 (6 bases). The ends were cut back, 4 bases at V and 5 bases at J, with 9 bases in the middle. The CDR3 runs 13 residues. Germline CDR1 reads MDHEN; CDR2 reads SYDVKM. The CDR3 protein is CASSSRDNNEQFF. CDR3 coding DNA: TGTGCCAGCAGTTCCCGGGACAACAATGAGCAGTTCTTC.

The chain uses TRBV7-3 and TRBJ1-1, with D perhaps TRBD1 (6 bases). The germline V gene has CDR1 SGHTA and CDR2 FQGTGA. The CDR3 is made up of 15 amino acids. V was cut by 1 base and J by 1 base, with 10 bases left in between. The CDR3 DNA reads TGTGCCAGCAGCTTAATGGGGGCTGGGAACACTGAAGCTTTCTTT. Residues: CASSLMGAGNTEAFF.

This clone was counted a single time. The genes are TRBV6-4 and TRBJ2-7; 9 positions agree with TRBD2. The CDR3 length is 15 residues. With V trimmed by 10 bases and J by 6 bases, 16 bases remained unmatched. In germline, CDR1 is MRHNA, CDR2 SNTAGT. This chain's CDR3 is CATQTGREGLCEQYF. The CDR3 DNA follows: TGTGCCACCCAAACGGGGCGGGAGGGCCTTTGCGAGCAGTACTTC.

The chain couples TRBV5-1 to TRBJ2-3; possibly TRBD2 for D (6 bases). The CDR3 consists of 13 residues. V dropped 3 bases and J dropped 4 bases, with 9 bases sitting between them. In germline, CDR1 is SGHRS, CDR2 YFSETQ. The CDR3 DNA reads as TGCGCCAGCAGCTCGACTAGTGCAGATACGCAGTATTTT. This sequence encodes CASSSTSADTQYF.

This clone was counted only a few times. The chain has TRBV19 and TRBJ1-2, with 10 bases lining up with TRBD1. Germline V CDR1 and CDR2: LNHDA, SQIVND (reference sequence). This CDR3 has 13 residues. V lost 5 bases, J lost 7 bases, and 4 bases stayed unmatched. CDR3 nucleotide sequence: TGTGCCAGTAGTCGGGACAGGGGAGGTGGCTACACCTTC. It translates to CASSRDRGGGYTF. The full variable domain, rest sourced from reference TRBV19 and TRBJ1-2, is DGGITQSPKYLFRKEGQNVTLSCEQNLNHDAMYWYRQDPGQGLRLIYYSQIVNDFQKGDIAEGYSVSREKKESFPLTVTSAQKNPTAFYLCASSRDRGGGYTFGSGTRLTVV.

V gene TRBV28 combines with J gene TRBJ1-1; 7 positions match TRBD1. The CDR3 spans 14 residues. Trimming took 5 bases from V and 4 from J; bases not matched to a gene: 7. CDR1 and CDR2 from the germline V gene are MDHEN and SYDVKM. The CDR3 DNA is TGTGCCAGCAGTATCGGAGGGGGCGGCACTGAAGCTTTCTTT. Translation gives CASSIGGGGTEAFF.

The chain is built from TRBV6-6 and TRBJ2-2, with D tentatively TRBD2 (5 bases). Per the germline V gene, CDR1 is MNHNY and CDR2 is SVGAGI (reference sequence). This CDR3 is built from 14 residues. Trimming shortened V by 10 bases and J by 1 base, and 13 bases separated the two germline ends. DNA of the CDR3: TGTGCCACCTCCCTGGGAGTGAACACCGGGGAGCTGTTTTTT. This codes for CATSLGVNTGELFF.

This rearrangement joins TRBV11-3 to TRBJ1-1; D is possibly TRBD1 (5 bases). The CDR3 runs to 14 residues. Trimming cost V 5 bases and J 0 bases, with 10 bases left between them. Germline CDR1 SGHNT, CDR2 YENEEA. The CDR3 protein is CASSPQGLNTEAFF. The CDR3 DNA is TGTGCCAGCAGCCCCCAGGGCTTGAACACTGAAGCTTTCTTT.

This chain uses TRBV5-1 with TRBJ1-1; tentatively, D is TRBD1 (6 bases). V was shortened by 2 bases and J by 8 bases, with 10 bases between the two germline ends. This CDR3 has 12 residues. The germline V gene encodes CDR1 SGHRS and CDR2 YFSETQ. Here the CDR3 DNA reads TGCGCCAGCAGCTTCGGGGGGCCCGAAGCTTTCTTT. Residues: CASSFGGPEAFF.

This chain joins TRBV27 and TRBJ1-2, with 7 bases lining up with TRBD1. The CDR3 runs to 16 residues. Germline V lookup: CDR1 MNHEY, CDR2 SMNVEV (reference sequence). V shed 3 bases, J shed 6 bases, and the junction held 13 bases outside the gene matches. CDR3 nucleotides: TGTGCCAGCAGTTTCTCGGTGAGGGCAGGGGGAGATGGCTACACCTTC. It encodes CASSFSVRAGGDGYTF.

Remarks on this clone: Compared with germline, one end of the junction differs, possibly owing to a read error. V usage is TRBV7-9 and J usage is TRBJ2-7; D not resolved. There are 12 residues in the CDR3. The germline gives CDR1 SEHNR, CDR2 FQNEAQ (reference sequence). CDR3: CASSFTFPPRSF. CDR3 in DNA: TGTGCCAGCAGCTTTACCTTTCCCCCTCGGAGTTTC.

The V call is TRBV6-5, the J call TRBJ2-1; 10 bases are shared with TRBD1. The CDR3 is 15 residues long. Germline assignment: CDR1 MNHEY and CDR2 SVGAGI. Germline trimming cut 5 bases from V and 7 bases from J; bases unmatched to any gene: 8. The chain's CDR3 is CASSPRDRGENEQFF. In nucleotides, the CDR3 is TGTGCCAGCAGTCCCCGGGACAGGGGTGAGAATGAGCAGTTCTTC.

The chain has TRBV6-1 and TRBJ2-2, with 7 bases that match TRBD2. This CDR3 has 15 amino acids. Germline assignment: CDR1 MNHNS and CDR2 SASEGT. With 6 bases clipped from V and 5 bases from J, the junction kept 9 bases outside the gene matches. The CDR3 DNA is TGTGCCAGCAGCGAGGGGACTATCTTAACCGGGGAGCTGTTTTTT. Residues: CASSEGTILTGELFF.

In its sample, this clone was seen once. J is TRBJ2-7 and V is TRBV7-8, with 8 bases identical to TRBD1. The ends lost 5 bases at V and 4 bases at J; junction bases unmatched: 10. This CDR3 contains 15 residues. Germline CDR1 SGHVS, CDR2 FQNEAQ. The CDR3 is CASSQPWRQGYEQYF. The CDR3 DNA is TGTGCCAGCAGCCAACCCTGGCGACAGGGGTACGAGCAGTACTTC.

The rearrangement uses TRBV7-6 and TRBJ1-1; 7 positions agree with TRBD1. CDR3 size: 15 residues. With 5 bases clipped from V and 2 bases from J, the junction kept 8 bases outside the gene matches. Germline V gene data show CDR1 as SGHVS and CDR2 as FNYEAQ. CDR3 DNA: TGTGCCAGCAGCGCCCTAACAGGGGTCAACACTGAAGCTTTCTTT. This translates into CASSALTGVNTEAFF.

The V and J genes are TRBV6-1 and TRBJ1-2, with D hard to call. Germline V gives CDR1 MNHNS, CDR2 SASEGT. Trimming cost V 1 base and J 3 bases, with 9 bases left between them. The CDR3 is 14 amino acids. CDR3 in DNA: TGTGCCAGCAGTGAAGTGCGCACCTACTATGGCTACACCTTC. It codes for CASSEVRTYYGYTF.

The gene calls are TRBV27 and TRBJ2-3, with TRBD2 matching 8 bases. CDR1 is MNHEY, CDR2 SMNVEV, per germline (reference sequence). This CDR3 has 18 residues. The V and J ends lost 2 bases and 3 bases, in that order; junction bases with no gene match: 13. The CDR3 region has the DNA TGTGCCAGCAGTTTAACCCTTGGGACTAGGGTAGGGACAGATACGCAGTATTTT. It specifies CASSLTLGTRVGTDTQYF.

The V gene is TRBV19, the J gene TRBJ2-1; D perhaps matches TRBD1 (5 bases). This CDR3 contains 13 residues. V shed 3 bases and J shed 8 bases, with 11 bases lying between them. CDR1 and CDR2 (germline): LNHDA, SQIVND (reference sequence). CDR3 nucleotides: TGTGCCAGTAGTATGGACAAAGGGGATGAGCAGTTCTTC. Encoded protein: CASSMDKGDEQFF.

The rearrangement joins TRBV23-1 to TRBJ1-2; 7 bases are shared with TRBD1. TRBV23-1 is an open reading frame whose function is uncertain. The CDR3 is 15 amino acids. V lost 7 bases and J lost 8; bases outside the gene matches: 16. This chain's CDR3 is CASITRDRVTSGYTF. The CDR3 DNA follows: TGCGCCAGCATCACCCGAGACAGGGTAACGTCGGGCTACACCTTC.

This rearrangement joins TRBV28 to TRBJ1-1; D unclear. Germline CDR1 is MDHEN and CDR2 is SYDVKM. V lost 5 bases, J lost 5 bases, and 15 bases lay in between. The CDR3 is 14 amino acids. The CDR3 sequence: CASSRRASGTEAFF. CDR3 coding DNA: TGTGCCAGCAGTAGGAGGGCCTCTGGAACTGAAGCTTTCTTT. Drawing the rest from reference TRBV28 and TRBJ1-1, the complete variable domain is DVKVTQSSRYLVKRTGEKVFLECVQDMDHENMFWYRQDPGLGLRLIYFSYDVKMKEKGDIPEGYSVSREKKERFSLILESASTNQTSMYLCASSRRASGTEAFFGQGTRLTVV.